This T cell receptor beta chain comes out of a study of vaccination effects on CD4 cells after COVID-19. In the study overall: Every participant took two doses of the BNT162b2 or mRNA-1273 vaccine. In culture with about 10 IU/ml IL-2 and approximately 9.1 ug/ml peptides, PBMC were grown at 1.5 million to 2 million per well.

A remark on this clone: The antigen is undetermined.

Germline trimming cut 3 bases from V and 0 bases from J; bases unmatched to any gene: 5. Germline V CDR1 and CDR2: SGHNT, YYREEE (reference sequence). This CDR3 spans 15 amino acids. Generated by immunoSEQ multiplex PCR, the TCRdb table keeps only in-frame clones and is missing some. Found here are fewer than 35,000 clones, 60% to 80% of them singletons; the top ten hold 9% to 10%. The culture ran for nine to eleven days, and then CD4+ T cells were isolated. Source: CD4+ T cells from PBMCs cultured without peptide, taken before COVID-19 vaccination. This chain links TRBV5-4 with TRBJ1-1, with 7 nucleotides matching TRBD1. The receptor was isolated from a human donor who received a COVID-19 vaccine. As DNA, the CDR3 is TGTGCCAGCAGCTCGGCCGGGACAGTGAACACTGAAGCTTTCTTT. It is translated as CASSSAGTVNTEAFF. Full variable domain (rest looked up from reference TRBV5-4 and TRBJ1-1): ETGVTQSPTHLIKTRGQQVTLRCSSQSGHNTVSWYQQALGQGPQFIFQYYREEENGRGNFPPRFSGLQFPNYSSELNVNALELDDSALYLCASSSAGTVNTEAFFGQGTRLTVV.